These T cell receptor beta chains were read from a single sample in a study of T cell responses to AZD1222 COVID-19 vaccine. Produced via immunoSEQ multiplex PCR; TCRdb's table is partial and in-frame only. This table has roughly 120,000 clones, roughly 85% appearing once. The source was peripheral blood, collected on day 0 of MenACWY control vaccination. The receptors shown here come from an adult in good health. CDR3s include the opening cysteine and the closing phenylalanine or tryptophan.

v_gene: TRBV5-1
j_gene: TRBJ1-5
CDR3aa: CASSLGIGGIYQPQHF

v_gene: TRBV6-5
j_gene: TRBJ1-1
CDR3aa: CASRSDFRNTEAFF

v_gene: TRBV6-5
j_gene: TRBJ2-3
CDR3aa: CASSYRTTLDTQYF

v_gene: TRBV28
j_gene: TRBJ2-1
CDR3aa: CASRLYYNEQFF

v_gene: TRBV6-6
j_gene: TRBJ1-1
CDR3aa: CASRYRTVEAFF

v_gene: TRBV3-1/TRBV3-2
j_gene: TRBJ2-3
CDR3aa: CASSPRDRVTDTQYF

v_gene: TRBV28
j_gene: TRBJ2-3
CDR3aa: CASSLITATDTQYF

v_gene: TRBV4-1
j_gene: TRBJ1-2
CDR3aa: CASSPGLPSNYGYTF

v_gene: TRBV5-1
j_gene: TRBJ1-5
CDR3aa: CASSLQGGDQPQHF

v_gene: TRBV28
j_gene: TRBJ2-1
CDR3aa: CASSSLTSGTSGTYNEQFF

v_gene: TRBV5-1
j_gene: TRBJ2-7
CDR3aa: CASSAPGLAGPSYEQYF

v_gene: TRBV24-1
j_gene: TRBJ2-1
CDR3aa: CATSDLGLEGRNEQFF

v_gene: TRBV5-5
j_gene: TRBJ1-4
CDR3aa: CASSLQGRDEKLFF

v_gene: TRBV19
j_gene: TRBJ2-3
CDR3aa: CASSIDQLAVGDDTQYF

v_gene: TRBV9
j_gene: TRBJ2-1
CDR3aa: CASSAPLEVSSYNEQFF

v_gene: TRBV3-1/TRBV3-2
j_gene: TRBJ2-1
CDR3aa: CASSHNSYNEQFF

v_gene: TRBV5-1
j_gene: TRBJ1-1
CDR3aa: CASSLDKGVLVNTEAFF

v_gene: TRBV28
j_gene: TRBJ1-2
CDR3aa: CASSYTSTGHLNYGYTF

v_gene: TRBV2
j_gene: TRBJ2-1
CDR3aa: CASSGMAGSYNEQFF

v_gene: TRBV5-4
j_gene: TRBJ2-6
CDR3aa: CASTPAGSGANVLTF

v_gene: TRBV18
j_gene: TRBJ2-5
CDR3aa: CASSPGLQETQYF

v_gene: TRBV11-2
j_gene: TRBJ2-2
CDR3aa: CASSPGVRNTGELFF

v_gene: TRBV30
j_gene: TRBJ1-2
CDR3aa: CALEGGQGYGYTF

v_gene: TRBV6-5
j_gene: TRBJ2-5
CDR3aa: CASSSGQARETQYF

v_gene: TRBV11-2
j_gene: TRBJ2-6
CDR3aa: CASSLVGQAFSGANVLTF

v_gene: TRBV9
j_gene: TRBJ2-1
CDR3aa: CASSPLTSHAEQFF

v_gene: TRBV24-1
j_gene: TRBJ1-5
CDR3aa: CATAGDRGQPQHF

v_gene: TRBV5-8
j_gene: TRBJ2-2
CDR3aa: CASSRRSTGELFF

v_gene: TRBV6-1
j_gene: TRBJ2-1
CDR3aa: CASSARPGLAGSEQFF

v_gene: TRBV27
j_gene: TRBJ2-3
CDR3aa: CASSPPGPRTDTQYF

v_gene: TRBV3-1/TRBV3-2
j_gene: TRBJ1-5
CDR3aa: CASSHNRGWPQHF

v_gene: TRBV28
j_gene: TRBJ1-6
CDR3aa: CASSFVEDNSPLHF

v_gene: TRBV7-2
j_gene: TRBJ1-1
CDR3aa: CASSLVLAVNTEAFF

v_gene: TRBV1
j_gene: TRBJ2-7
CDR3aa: CTSSQDLSDREGHEQYF

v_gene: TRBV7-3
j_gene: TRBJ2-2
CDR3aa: CASSLRGGELFF

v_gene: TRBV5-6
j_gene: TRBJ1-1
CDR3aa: CASSSFGNTEAFF

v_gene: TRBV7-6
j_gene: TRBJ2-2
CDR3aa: CASSHATARVPNTGELFF